The 23 T cell receptor beta chains given below trace back to one sample, sequenced in a study of beta chain features in type 1 diabetes. All of the isolated RNA was reverse transcribed, so expressed TCRB transcripts were sequenced. Here immunoSEQ multiplex PCR was the method, and the copy in TCRdb shows in-frame clones only, minus some. Of under 300,000 clones listed, 11% were seen once; the top ten hold roughly 0.017%. The study, taken as a whole, reports: TCRB CDR3s were moderately but significantly shorter in Type 1 diabetes patients in all four CD4+ subsets.

No antigens are known for them. What was sequenced was naive CD4+ T cells from blood. All receptors derive from a man aged 25-45 years with type 1 diabetes.

The CDR3 nucleotides are TGTGCCAGCAGCCTGGGCAGCACAGATACGCAGTATTTT. This translates into CASSLGSTDTQYF. The chain carries TRBV7-9 and TRBJ2-3, with D unresolved. CDR3 length: 13 residues. CDR1 and CDR2 (germline): SEHNR, FQNEAQ (reference sequence). The V and J ends lost 5 bases and 0 bases respectively, with 6 bases between them. The full variable domain, completed using reference TRBV7-9 and TRBJ2-3, is DTGVSQNPRHKITKRGQNVTFRCDPISEHNRLYWYRQTLGQGPEFLTYFQNEAQLEKSRLLSDRFSAERPKGSFSTLEIQRTEQGDSAMYLCASSLGSTDTQYFGPGTRLTVL.

The chain has TRBV4-2 and TRBJ2-1; 9 positions agree with TRBD2. The CDR3 has 18 amino acids. From germline, CDR1 is LGHNA and CDR2 YNFKEQ. The trim removed 1 base at V and 2 bases at J, leaving 9 bases unmatched. The CDR3 DNA is TGTGCCAGCAGCCAAGCTCCGCGGGGGGGGAAGACCTACAATGAGCAGTTCTTC. This codes for CASSQAPRGGKTYNEQFF.

This clone was seen a handful of times. The V and J genes are TRBV7-3 and TRBJ2-2; D gene uncertain. The CDR3 spans 14 residues. The germline V gene encodes CDR1 SGHTA and CDR2 FQGTGA. The germline V and J ends were trimmed by 0 bases and 8 bases, with 10 bases remaining between them. The chain's CDR3 is CASSLTAFGGELFF. The CDR3 DNA reads TGTGCCAGCAGCTTAACGGCATTCGGGGGGGAGCTGTTTTTT.

This clone was seen more than once but under ten times. V is TRBV7-2 and J is TRBJ2-3, with TRBD2 matching over 8 bases. J was trimmed by 0 bases and V by 4 bases; bases with no gene match: 12. Germline CDR1 is SGHTA and CDR2 is FQGNSA. This CDR3 has 18 residues. DNA of the CDR3: TGTGCCAGCAGCTCACTCCCTATAACTAGCGGCAGCACAGATACGCAGTATTTT. Translation: CASSSLPITSGSTDTQYF.

The chain links TRBV18 to TRBJ2-3, with 7 bases lining up with TRBD1. The CDR3 covers 15 residues. Germline trimming cut 1 base from V and 3 bases from J; bases unmatched to any gene: 4. Per germline, CDR1 KGHSH and CDR2 LQKENI. CDR3 amino acids: CASSPRHRGTDTQYF. CDR3 sequence (DNA): TGTGCCAGCTCACCACGTCACAGGGGAACAGATACGCAGTATTTT.

The CDR3 spells CASSLAGVPYNEQFF. CDR3 coding DNA: TGTGCCAGCAGCCTAGCGGGGGTCCCCTACAATGAGCAGTTCTTC. The chain has TRBV2 and TRBJ2-1; 10 bases are shared with TRBD2. Trimming removed 6 bases from V and 2 bases from J; junction bases left unmatched: 4. This CDR3 contains 15 residues. Germline CDR1 is SNHLY and CDR2 is FYNNEI.

In this sample, this clone turned up a few times. The CDR3 DNA sequence: TGCGCCAGCAGCGCCGACAACTCCTACGAGCAGTACTTC. Its translation is CASSADNSYEQYF. The genes are TRBV5-1 and TRBJ2-7; unclear D gene. The CDR3 runs to 13 residues. Germline V gene lookup returns CDR1 SGHRS and CDR2 YFSETQ. V gave up 4 bases and J gave up 0 bases, with 8 bases separating them. Looking up the rest from reference TRBV5-1 and TRBJ2-7 gives the full variable domain: KAGVTQTPRYLIKTRGQQVTLSCSPISGHRSVSWYQQTPGQGLQFLFEYFSETQRNKGNFPGRFSGRQFSNSRSEMNVSTLELGDSALYLCASSADNSYEQYFGPGTRLTVT.

This clone was seen a few times. The chain is built from TRBV28 and TRBJ1-1, with D unresolved. Germline values: CDR1 MDHEN, CDR2 SYDVKM. V was cut by 2 bases and J by 3 bases, with 10 bases left in between. The CDR3 spans 14 residues. The CDR3 sequence is CASSLTTRYTEAFF. The CDR3 nucleotides are TGTGCCAGCAGTTTAACTACCCGCTACACTGAAGCTTTCTTT.

The J gene is TRBJ2-5, the V gene TRBV28; TRBD1 agrees at 7 bases. Per germline, CDR1 MDHEN and CDR2 SYDVKM. V was clipped by 4 bases and J by 0 bases; unmatched bases: 8. The CDR3 covers 16 residues. The CDR3 nucleotides are TGTGCCAGCAGTTCCCTCGGGACAGAGTACCAAGAGACCCAGTACTTC. It codes for CASSSLGTEYQETQYF.

This clone was observed a few times. The chain has TRBV7-2 and TRBJ2-1, with a tentative D call TRBD1 (5 bases). Germline CDR1 and CDR2: SGHTA and FQGNSA. Trimming stripped 1 base from V and 9 bases from J, with 16 bases between. This CDR3 spans 15 amino acids. The CDR3 DNA reads TGTGCCAGCAGCTTAGAATCGGCAGGGTGGGGTGAGCAGTTCTTC. It encodes CASSLESAGWGEQFF.

This clone was counted a few times. This chain uses TRBV6-1 with TRBJ2-5, with 13 positions matching TRBD2. CDR3 length equals 16 residues. CDR1 is MNHNS, CDR2 SASEGT, per germline. The trim removed 4 bases at V and 1 base at J, leaving 3 bases unmatched. The CDR3 DNA reads as TGTGCCAGCAGTGTGGGACTAGCGGGATTCCAAGAGACCCAGTACTTC. Its translation is CASSVGLAGFQETQYF.

The chain recombines TRBV28 with TRBJ2-1; 9 bases agree with TRBD2. The germline V gene has CDR1 MDHEN and CDR2 SYDVKM. The length of the CDR3 is 12 residues. V was clipped by 6 bases and J by 11 bases; unmatched bases: 5. The CDR3 region is CASRPSGAKQFF. In nucleotides, the CDR3 is TGTGCCAGCAGGCCTAGCGGGGCTAAGCAGTTCTTC.

This clone was observed a few times. The chain carries TRBV5-1 and TRBJ2-5; a possible D gene is TRBD1 (7 bases). There are 14 residues in the CDR3. V was shortened by 3 bases and J by 3 bases, with 12 bases between the two germline ends. Germline V gives CDR1 SGHRS, CDR2 YFSETQ. The CDR3 DNA follows: TGCGCCAGCAGCTACGGAGGGACAGAAGAGACCCAGTACTTC. As protein: CASSYGGTEETQYF.

This clone has ten or more counts. In nucleotides, the CDR3 is TGTGCCAGCAGCAAAGTTGGGCCTGGGCGGTTCTTC. Its translation: CASSKVGPGRFF. This chain links TRBV21-1 with TRBJ2-1; the DNA was not compared with TRBD1, the D call given in the table. TRBV21-1 is a known pseudogene. The CDR3 covers 12 residues.

V is TRBV9 and J is TRBJ2-1, with D perhaps TRBD2 (7 bases). The CDR3 loop spans 12 amino acids. V dropped 0 bases and J dropped 13 bases, with 11 bases sitting between them. Looked up from germline, CDR1 is SGDLS and CDR2 is YYNGEE. Here the CDR3 DNA reads TGTGCCAGCAGCGTAGCGGGGGGCGGTCAGTTCTTC. It encodes CASSVAGGGQFF.

In its sample, this clone was seen a few times. The V and J genes are TRBV7-2 and TRBJ2-1, with TRBD2 identical over 11 bases. Trimming removed 1 base from V and 2 bases from J; junction bases left unmatched: 1. CDR1 and CDR2 from the germline V gene are SGHTA and FQGNSA. There are 16 residues in the CDR3. CDR3 in amino acids: CASSLEGLAAYNEQFF. Here the CDR3 DNA reads TGTGCCAGCAGCTTAGAGGGACTAGCGGCCTACAATGAGCAGTTCTTC.

The chain is built from TRBV14 and TRBJ1-6; perhaps TRBD1 as D (5 bases). With 4 bases removed from V and 5 bases from J, the gap between germline ends came to 12 bases. Germline lookup yields CDR1 SGHDN and CDR2 FVKESK. There are 15 residues in the CDR3. The CDR3 DNA follows: TGTGCCAGCAGCCTTTCTAGACAGAATAATTCACCCCTCCACTTT. This gives the protein CASSLSRQNNSPLHF.

CDR3: CASSLGNRRGPPGYTF. In nucleotides, the CDR3 is TGTGCCAGCAGCTTGGGTAACAGGCGGGGGCCCCCTGGCTACACCTTC. J is TRBJ1-2 and V is TRBV5-4; D might be TRBD1 (6 bases). Germline CDR1 and CDR2: SGHNT and YYREEE (reference sequence). The CDR3 extends over 16 amino acids. Trimming took off 0 bases at V and 7 bases at J, with 19 bases between the two ends.

The V gene is TRBV11-2, the J gene TRBJ1-5, with 7 bases matching TRBD1. The CDR3 sequence is 14 residues long. The germline V gene encodes CDR1 SGHAT and CDR2 FQNNGV. The junction had 8 bases not matched to a gene; V was cut back by 5 bases and J by 7 bases. The DNA of the CDR3 is TGTGCCAGCAGCCGAGGGACAGACCTGCAGCCCCAGCATTTT. Its translation is CASSRGTDLQPQHF.

The V call is TRBV28, the J call TRBJ2-3; TRBD1 matches 9 bases. The CDR3 consists of 15 residues. V lost 2 bases and J lost 2; bases outside the gene matches: 2. Germline V gene data show CDR1 as MDHEN and CDR2 as SYDVKM. CDR3 loop: CASSLGTGFTDTQYF. DNA of the CDR3: TGTGCCAGCAGTTTAGGGACAGGGTTCACAGATACGCAGTATTTT.

V gene TRBV29-1 combines with J gene TRBJ2-5; 11 bases align to TRBD1. With 5 bases clipped from V and 5 bases from J, the junction kept 10 bases outside the gene matches. Germline values: CDR1 SQVTM, CDR2 ANQGSEA. The CDR3 runs to 15 residues. The CDR3 loop is CSVTRDRGWTETQYF. In DNA, the CDR3 is TGCAGCGTTACCCGGGACAGGGGGTGGACGGAGACCCAGTACTTC. The full variable domain, its missing parts supplied by reference TRBV29-1 and TRBJ2-5, is SAVISQKPSRDICQRGTSLTIQCQVDSQVTMMFWYRQQPGQSLTLIATANQGSEATYESGFVIDKFPISRPNLTFSTLTVSNMSPEDSSIYLCSVTRDRGWTETQYFGPGTRLLVL.

This clone was seen more than once but under ten times. This chain joins TRBV9 and TRBJ2-3; D remains ambiguous. The CDR3 runs to 14 residues. Germline V gives CDR1 SGDLS, CDR2 YYNGEE. The germline V and J ends were trimmed by 2 bases and 2 bases, with 9 bases remaining between them. CDR3: CASSVFQYTDTQYF. Written as DNA, the CDR3 is TGTGCCAGCAGCGTCTTCCAGTACACAGATACGCAGTATTTT.

This clone has just a few counts. The CDR3 nucleotides are TGTGCCAGCAGCTACCGGCCCAGCGGGAGTGAGACCCAGTACTTC. Its protein is CASSYRPSGSETQYF. The gene calls are TRBV11-2 and TRBJ2-5; 8 bases are shared with TRBD2. CDR1 is SGHAT, CDR2 FQNNGV, per germline. The J segment lost 5 bases and the V segment lost 4 bases, leaving 9 bases of the junction unmatched. This CDR3 is built from 15 residues.